The clone carrying this T cell receptor beta chain came up once. What it binds is unknown. This sample stems from a study of cytomegalovirus exposure and HLA in healthy donors. Study conclusions and caveats: Whilst most TCR sequences proved rare, a subset of public TCRs occurred across many donors.

Sequencing was performed with immunoSEQ multiplex PCR; in TCRdb, only in-frame clones are kept and a portion is missing. The sample holds about 120,000 clones, 89% seen once. The receptor comes from a woman aged 18-29 years in good health and CMV-seronegative. Sequenced sample: PBMCs.

The CDR3 region is CASSPGGRGEAFF. The CDR3 DNA reads TGTGCCAGCTCACCGGGCGGGAGAGGTGAAGCTTTCTTT. J is TRBJ1-1 and V is TRBV18; no definite D call. This CDR3 contains 13 residues. The V end lost 3 bases, the J end lost 7 bases, and 12 bases lay between the germline ends. Germline assignment: CDR1 KGHSH and CDR2 LQKENI.